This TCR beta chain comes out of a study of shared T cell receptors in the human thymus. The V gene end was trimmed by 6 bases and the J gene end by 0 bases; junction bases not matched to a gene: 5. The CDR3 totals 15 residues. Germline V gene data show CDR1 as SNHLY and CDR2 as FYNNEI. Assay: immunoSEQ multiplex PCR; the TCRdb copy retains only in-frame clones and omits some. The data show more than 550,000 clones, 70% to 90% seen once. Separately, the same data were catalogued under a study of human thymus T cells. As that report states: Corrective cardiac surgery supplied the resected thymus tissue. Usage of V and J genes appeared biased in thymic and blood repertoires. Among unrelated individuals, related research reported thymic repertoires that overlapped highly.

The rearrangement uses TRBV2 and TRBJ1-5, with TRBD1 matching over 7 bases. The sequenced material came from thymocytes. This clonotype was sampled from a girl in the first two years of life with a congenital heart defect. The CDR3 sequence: CASRGDRYSNQPQHF. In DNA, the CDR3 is TGTGCCAGCAGGGGGGACAGATATAGCAATCAGCCCCAGCATTTT.